The present T cell receptor beta chain was sequenced within a study of blood T cell repertoires in COVID-19. At the level of the study: Both acute and convalescent COVID-19 samples were obtained from the United States, Italy and Spain.

The assay was immunoSEQ multiplex PCR, and TCRdb's table has in-frame clones only and misses some. In the table there are 180,000 or so clones, around 80% of which are singletons. The cohort comprised adults aged 18 to 89 years residing in 20 to 30 US areas. Cohorts were assigned according to the clinical history that participants reported. The length of the CDR3 is 15 residues. CDR1 MNHEY and CDR2 SVGAGI come from the germline V gene. J was trimmed by 3 bases and V by 2 bases; bases with no gene match: 5. The sequence came from a man aged 55 to 70 who had been exposed to COVID-19. Material: PBMCs or T cells enriched from blood (not recorded which). The chain employs TRBV6-5 and TRBJ2-3, with 7 bases lining up with TRBD2. The CDR3 protein is CASSYAGAATDTQYF. CDR3 in DNA: TGTGCCAGCAGTTACGCGGGAGCGGCAACAGATACGCAGTATTTT.